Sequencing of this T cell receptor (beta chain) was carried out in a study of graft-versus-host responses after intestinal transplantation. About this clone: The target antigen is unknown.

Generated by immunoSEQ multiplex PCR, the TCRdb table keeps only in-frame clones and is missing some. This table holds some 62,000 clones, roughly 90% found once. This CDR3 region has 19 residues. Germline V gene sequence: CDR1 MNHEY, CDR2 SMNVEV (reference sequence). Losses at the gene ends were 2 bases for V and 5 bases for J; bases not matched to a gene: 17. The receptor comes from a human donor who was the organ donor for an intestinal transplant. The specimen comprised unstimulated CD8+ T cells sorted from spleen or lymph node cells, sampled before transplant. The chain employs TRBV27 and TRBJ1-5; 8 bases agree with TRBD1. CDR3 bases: TGTGCCAGCAGTTTAGGGGACAGGCGGGGGAGGGGAGGGTATCAGCCCCAGCATTTT. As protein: CASSLGDRRGRGGYQPQHF.